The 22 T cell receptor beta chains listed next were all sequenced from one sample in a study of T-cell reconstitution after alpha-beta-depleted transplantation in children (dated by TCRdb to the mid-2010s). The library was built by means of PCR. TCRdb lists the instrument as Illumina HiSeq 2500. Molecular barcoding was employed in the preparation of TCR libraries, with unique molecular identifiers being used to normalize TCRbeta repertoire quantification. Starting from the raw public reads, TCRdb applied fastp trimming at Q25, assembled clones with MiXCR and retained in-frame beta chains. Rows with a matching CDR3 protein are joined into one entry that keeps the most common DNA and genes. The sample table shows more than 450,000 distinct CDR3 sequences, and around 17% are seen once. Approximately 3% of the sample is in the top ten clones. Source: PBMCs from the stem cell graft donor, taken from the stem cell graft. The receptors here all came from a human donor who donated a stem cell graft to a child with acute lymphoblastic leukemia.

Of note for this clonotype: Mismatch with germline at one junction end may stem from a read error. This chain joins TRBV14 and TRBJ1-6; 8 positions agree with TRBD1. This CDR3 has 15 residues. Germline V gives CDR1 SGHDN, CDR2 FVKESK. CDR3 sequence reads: CASSRQGPYNSPLHF. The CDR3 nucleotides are TGTGCCAGCAGCCGACAGGGGCCCTACAATTCACCCCTCCACTTT.

In DNA form, the CDR3 reads TGTGCCAGCAGCTTGAGGCCCCGGGGCCGCGGGACCCAGTACTTC. The encoded protein is CASSLRPRGRGTQYF. The genes are TRBV5-5 and TRBJ2-5, with D tentatively TRBD1 or TRBD2 (5 bases each). From germline, CDR1 is SGHKS and CDR2 YYEKEE (reference sequence). The CDR3 contains 15 residues. Trimming left V 1 base short and J 7 bases short, with 17 bases between.

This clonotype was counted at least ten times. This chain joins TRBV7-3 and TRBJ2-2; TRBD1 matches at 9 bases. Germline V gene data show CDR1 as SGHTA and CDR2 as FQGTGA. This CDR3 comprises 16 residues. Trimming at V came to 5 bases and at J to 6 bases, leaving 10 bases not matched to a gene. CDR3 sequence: CASSPRWGQGPGELFF. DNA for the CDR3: TGTGCCAGCAGCCCCCGGTGGGGACAGGGCCCCGGGGAGCTGTTTTTT.

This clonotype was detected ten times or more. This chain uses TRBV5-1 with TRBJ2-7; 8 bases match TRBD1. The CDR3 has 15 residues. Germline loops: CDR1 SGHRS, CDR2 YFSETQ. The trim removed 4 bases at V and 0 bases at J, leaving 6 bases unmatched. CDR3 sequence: CASSPWTGNSYEQYF. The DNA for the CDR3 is TGCGCCAGCAGCCCGTGGACAGGGAACTCCTACGAGCAGTACTTC.

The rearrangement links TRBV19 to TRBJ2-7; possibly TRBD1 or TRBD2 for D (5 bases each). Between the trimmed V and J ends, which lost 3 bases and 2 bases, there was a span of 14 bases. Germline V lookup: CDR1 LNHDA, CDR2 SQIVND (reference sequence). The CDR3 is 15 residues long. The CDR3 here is CASSIGAGSPYEQYF. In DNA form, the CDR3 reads TGTGCCAGTAGTATCGGGGCAGGATCTCCCTACGAGCAGTACTTC. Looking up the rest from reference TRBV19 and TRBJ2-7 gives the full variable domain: DGGITQSPKYLFRKEGQNVTLSCEQNLNHDAMYWYRQDPGQGLRLIYYSQIVNDFQKGDIAEGYSVSREKKESFPLTVTSAQKNPTAFYLCASSIGAGSPYEQYFGPGTRLTVT.

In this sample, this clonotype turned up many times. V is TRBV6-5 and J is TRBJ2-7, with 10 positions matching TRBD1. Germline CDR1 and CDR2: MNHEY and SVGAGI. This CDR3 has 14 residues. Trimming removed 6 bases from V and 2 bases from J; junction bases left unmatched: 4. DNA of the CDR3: TGTGCCAGCAGCTACGGGACAGGGGCCTACGAGCAGTACTTC. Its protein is CASSYGTGAYEQYF.

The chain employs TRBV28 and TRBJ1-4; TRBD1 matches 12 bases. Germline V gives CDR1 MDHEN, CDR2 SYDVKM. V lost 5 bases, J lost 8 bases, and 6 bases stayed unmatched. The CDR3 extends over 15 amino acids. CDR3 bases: TGTGCCAGCAGTGGGCTCGGGACAGGGGGCGAAAAACTGTTTTTT. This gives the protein CASSGLGTGGEKLFF.

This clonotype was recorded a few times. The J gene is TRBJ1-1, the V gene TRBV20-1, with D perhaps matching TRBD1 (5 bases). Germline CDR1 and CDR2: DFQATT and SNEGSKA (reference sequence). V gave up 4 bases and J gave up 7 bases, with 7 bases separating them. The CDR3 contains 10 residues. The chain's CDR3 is CSATGLEAFF. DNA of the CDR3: TGCAGTGCTACGGGACTTGAAGCTTTCTTT.

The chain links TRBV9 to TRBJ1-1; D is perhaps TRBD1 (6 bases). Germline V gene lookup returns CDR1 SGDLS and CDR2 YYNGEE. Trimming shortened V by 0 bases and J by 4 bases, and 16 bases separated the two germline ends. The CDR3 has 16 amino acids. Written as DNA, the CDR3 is TGTGCCAGCAGCGTAGACCCGGGGGCGGGAGGCACTGAAGCTTTCTTT. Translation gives CASSVDPGAGGTEAFF.

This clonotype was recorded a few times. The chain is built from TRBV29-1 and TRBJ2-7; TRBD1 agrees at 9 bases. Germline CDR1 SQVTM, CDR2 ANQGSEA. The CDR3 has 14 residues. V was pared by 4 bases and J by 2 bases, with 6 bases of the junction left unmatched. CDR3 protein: CSVGGTGFPYEQYF. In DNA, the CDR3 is TGCAGCGTTGGAGGGACAGGGTTCCCCTACGAGCAGTACTTC.

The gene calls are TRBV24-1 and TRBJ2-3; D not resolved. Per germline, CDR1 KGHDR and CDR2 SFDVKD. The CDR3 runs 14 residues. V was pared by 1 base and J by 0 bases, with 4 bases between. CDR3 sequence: CATSDFDSTDTQYF. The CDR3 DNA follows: TGTGCCACCAGTGATTTCGATAGCACAGATACGCAGTATTTT.

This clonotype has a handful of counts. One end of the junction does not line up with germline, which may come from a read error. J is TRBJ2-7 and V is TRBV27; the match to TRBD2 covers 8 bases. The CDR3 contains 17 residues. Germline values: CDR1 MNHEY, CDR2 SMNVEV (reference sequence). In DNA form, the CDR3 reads TGTGCCAGCAGTTCGCCCCCGGGATCAGTTCTAGTACCGCGGGAGGTCTTC. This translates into CASSSPPGSVLVPREVF.

The CDR3, as DNA: TGTGCCACCAGCTCCCGAGAGGACGGACGCCCTGAAGCTTTCTTT. As protein: CATSSREDGRPEAFF. J is TRBJ1-1 and V is TRBV15; D unresolved. V was cut by 5 bases and J by 6 bases, with 19 bases left in between. Germline V lookup: CDR1 LNHNV, CDR2 YYDKDF (reference sequence). The length of the CDR3 is 15 residues.

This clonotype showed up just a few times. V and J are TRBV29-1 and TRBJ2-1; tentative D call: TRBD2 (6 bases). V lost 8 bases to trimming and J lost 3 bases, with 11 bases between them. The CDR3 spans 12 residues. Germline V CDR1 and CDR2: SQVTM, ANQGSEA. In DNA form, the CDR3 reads TGCAGCCTCGCGGAGGGCTACAATGAGCAGTTCTTC. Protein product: CSLAEGYNEQFF.

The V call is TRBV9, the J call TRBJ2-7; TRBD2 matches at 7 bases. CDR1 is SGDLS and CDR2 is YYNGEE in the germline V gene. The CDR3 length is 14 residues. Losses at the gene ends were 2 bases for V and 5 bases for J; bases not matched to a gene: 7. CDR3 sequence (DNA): TGTGCCAGCAGCGTCTTACTAGCGAACGACGAGCAGTACTTC. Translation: CASSVLLANDEQYF.

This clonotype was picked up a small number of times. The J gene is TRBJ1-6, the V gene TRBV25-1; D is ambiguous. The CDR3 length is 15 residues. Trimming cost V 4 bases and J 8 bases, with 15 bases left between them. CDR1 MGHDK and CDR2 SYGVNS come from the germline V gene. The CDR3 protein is CASSGLGLGYSPLHF. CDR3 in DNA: TGTGCCAGCAGTGGCTTAGGGTTGGGCTATTCACCCCTCCACTTT.

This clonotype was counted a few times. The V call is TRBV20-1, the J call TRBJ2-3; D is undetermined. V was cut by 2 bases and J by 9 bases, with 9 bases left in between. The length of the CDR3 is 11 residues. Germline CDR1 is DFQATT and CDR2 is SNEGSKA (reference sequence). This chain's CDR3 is CSARSPGTQYF. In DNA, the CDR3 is TGCAGTGCTAGAAGCCCGGGCACGCAGTATTTT.

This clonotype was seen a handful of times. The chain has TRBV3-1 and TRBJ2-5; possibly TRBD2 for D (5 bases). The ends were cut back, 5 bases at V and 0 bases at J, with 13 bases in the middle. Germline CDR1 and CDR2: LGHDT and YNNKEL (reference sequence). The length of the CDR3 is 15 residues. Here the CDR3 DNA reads TGTGCCAGCAGCTCCATACTAGGATACCAAGAGACCCAGTACTTC. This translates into CASSSILGYQETQYF.

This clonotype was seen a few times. CDR3 sequence reads: CASSTTISTPGNTIYF. The CDR3 DNA follows: TGTGCCAGCTCCACCACCATTTCCACCCCTGGAAACACCATATATTTT. The chain combines TRBV18 with TRBJ1-3; D uncertain. The length of the CDR3 is 16 residues. Trimming shortened V by 6 bases and J by 2 bases, and 17 bases separated the two germline ends. From germline, CDR1 is KGHSH and CDR2 LQKENI.

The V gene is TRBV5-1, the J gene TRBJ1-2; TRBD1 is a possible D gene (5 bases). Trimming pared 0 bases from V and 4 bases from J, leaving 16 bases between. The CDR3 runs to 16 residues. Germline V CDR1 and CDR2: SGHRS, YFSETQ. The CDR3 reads CASSLAPTTVVYGYTF. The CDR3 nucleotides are TGCGCCAGCAGCTTGGCCCCCACGACAGTTGTCTATGGCTACACCTTC.

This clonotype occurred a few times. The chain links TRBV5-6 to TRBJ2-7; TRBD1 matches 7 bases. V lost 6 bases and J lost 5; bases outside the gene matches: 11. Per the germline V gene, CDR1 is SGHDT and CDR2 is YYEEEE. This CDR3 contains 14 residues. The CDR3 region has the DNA TGTGCCAGCACCCGGGAAGGGGGCGTCGACGAGCAGTACTTC. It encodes CASTREGGVDEQYF.

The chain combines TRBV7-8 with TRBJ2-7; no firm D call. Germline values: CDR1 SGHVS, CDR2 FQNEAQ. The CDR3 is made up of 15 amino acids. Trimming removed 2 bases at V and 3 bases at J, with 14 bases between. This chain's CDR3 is CASSLRAPIDYEQYF. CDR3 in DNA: TGTGCCAGCAGCTTAAGGGCGCCTATTGACTACGAGCAGTACTTC.